This T cell receptor beta chain was documented in a study of CD8 T cells in Susac syndrome. Regarding the study as a whole: Individuals included in the TCR sequencing and HLA analysis were acknowledged by the study to be relatively few in number.

The CDR3 length is 16 residues. The V end lost 6 bases, the J end lost 4 bases, and 16 bases lay between the germline ends. Germline CDR1 is MNHNY and CDR2 is SVGAGI (reference sequence). CD8+ and CD4+ blood T cells underwent TCR beta sequencing. As concerns this clonotype: Antigen unknown.

After extraction with the RNeasy kit, about 0.5 to 1 ug of the RNA was reverse transcribed using random hexamers. An immunoSEQ multiplex PCR generated amplified TCR beta CDR3 products spanning 54 Vbeta and 13 Jbeta. TCRdb ran MiXCR on the immunoSEQ multiplex PCR reads and lists one entry per CDR3 protein. The table includes around 150,000 distinct CDR3 sequences, approximately 96% detected once. The sequence was collected from a human donor with Susac syndrome. The J gene is TRBJ2-6, the V gene TRBV6-6; TRBD2 is a possible D gene (6 bases). Specimen: CD4+ T cells from PBMCs. The CDR3 nucleotides read TGTGCCAGCAGCTTTGAGGAGGGATCGGGGGCCAACGTCCTGACTTTC. This sequence encodes CASSFEEGSGANVLTF.